The 27 T cell receptor beta chains below all came from one sample that was sequenced in a study of T cell responses to AZD1222 COVID-19 vaccine. Here immunoSEQ multiplex PCR was the method, and the copy in TCRdb shows in-frame clones only, minus some. The table shows tens of thousands of clones, with roughly 74% occurring only once. The sample consisted of peripheral blood, taken 28 days after the second AZD1222 dose. The receptor set was obtained from an adult who received the AZD1222 COVID-19 vaccine.

The chain employs TRBV7-2 and TRBJ1-2; D is uncertain. The CDR3 has 14 amino acids. The germline V gene has CDR1 SGHTA and CDR2 FQGNSA. V was cut by 4 bases and J by 1 base, with 10 bases left in between. CDR3 nucleotide sequence: TGTGCCAGCAGCTCCAGAGCCGATAACTATGGCTACACCTTC. It is translated as CASSSRADNYGYTF.

V usage is TRBV6-1 and J usage is TRBJ1-2, with D maybe TRBD1 (5 bases). Looked up from germline, CDR1 is MNHNS and CDR2 is SASEGT. Trimming removed 3 bases from V and 4 bases from J, with 9 bases in between. This CDR3 comprises 13 residues. CDR3 loop: CASSEGGSYGYTF. The DNA of the CDR3 is TGTGCCAGCAGTGAGGGGGGGAGCTATGGCTACACCTTC.

The rearrangement joins TRBV7-3 to TRBJ2-7; 11 positions match TRBD1. The germline V gene encodes CDR1 SGHTA and CDR2 FQGTGA. The J segment lost 5 bases and the V segment lost 4 bases, leaving 4 bases of the junction unmatched. The CDR3 covers 14 residues. In nucleotides, the CDR3 is TGTGCCAGCAGCTCAAGGACAGGGGGCAACGAGCAGTACGTC. It yields the protein CASSSRTGGNEQYV.

The chain links TRBV5-5 to TRBJ1-5; D might be TRBD1 (5 bases). The germline V gene encodes CDR1 SGHKS and CDR2 YYEKEE (reference sequence). V gave up 4 bases and J gave up 2 bases, with 16 bases separating them. CDR3 size: 16 residues. The CDR3 nucleotides read TGTGCCAGCAGCCCCAGGTCAGGGAGGGGCAATCAGCCCCAGCATTTT. This translates into CASSPRSGRGNQPQHF.

Only a few counts were recorded for this clone. The J gene is TRBJ2-3, the V gene TRBV19; the match to TRBD2 covers 11 bases. J lost 4 bases, V lost 7 bases, and 10 bases had no gene match. CDR1 and CDR2 (germline): LNHDA, SQIVND (reference sequence). The CDR3 has 16 residues. This CDR3 is CASTDSQGLAADTQYF. CDR3 DNA: TGTGCCAGTACCGATAGCCAGGGACTAGCGGCAGATACGCAGTATTTT. Looking up the rest from reference TRBV19 and TRBJ2-3 gives the full variable domain: DGGITQSPKYLFRKEGQNVTLSCEQNLNHDAMYWYRQDPGQGLRLIYYSQIVNDFQKGDIAEGYSVSREKKESFPLTVTSAQKNPTAFYLCASTDSQGLAADTQYFGPGTRLTVL.

This clone occurred a few times. The chain joins TRBV4-2 to TRBJ2-1, with 10 bases aligning to TRBD2. The CDR3 is made up of 15 amino acids. The V segment lost 5 bases and the J segment 9 bases; nucleotides outside the gene matches: 10. CDR1 LGHNA and CDR2 YNFKEQ come from the germline V gene. CDR3 region: CASSSLAGIITEQFF. CDR3 DNA sequence: TGTGCCAGCAGCTCACTAGCGGGAATTATCACTGAGCAGTTCTTC.

V usage is TRBV12-3 or TRBV12-4 and J usage is TRBJ2-3; no definite D call. The CDR3 is made up of 13 amino acids. The ends were cut back, 8 bases at V and 0 bases at J, with 9 bases in the middle. The CDR3 region is CASGRQSTDTQYF. The CDR3 DNA reads as TGTGCCAGCGGAAGGCAGAGCACAGATACGCAGTATTTT.

The V and J genes are TRBV11-3 and TRBJ2-3; no definite D call. The ends were cut back, 4 bases at V and 6 bases at J, with 11 bases in the middle. Germline loops: CDR1 SGHNT, CDR2 YENEEA. The CDR3 extends over 13 amino acids. The CDR3 coding sequence is TGTGCCAGCAGCTACCAGACTGGGGATACGCAGTATTTT. Its protein is CASSYQTGDTQYF.

This chain connects TRBV6-5 to TRBJ2-7, with 9 bases aligning to TRBD1. V trimming: 8 bases; J trimming: 2 bases; junction bases outside the gene matches: 4. CDR3 size: 13 residues. CDR1 MNHEY and CDR2 SVGAGI come from the germline V gene. The CDR3 region is CASWDRVAYEQYF. The CDR3, as DNA: TGTGCCAGCTGGGACAGGGTGGCCTACGAGCAGTACTTC.

This clone was found once. V gene TRBV18 combines with J gene TRBJ2-2; 7 nucleotides agree with TRBD1. The ends lost 3 bases at V and 4 bases at J; junction bases unmatched: 8. Germline V gene data show CDR1 as KGHSH and CDR2 as LQKENI. The CDR3 covers 16 residues. CDR3 sequence (DNA): TGTGCCAGCTCACCCACCGCCCGGACAGGCACCGGGGAGCTGTTTTTT. It is translated as CASSPTARTGTGELFF. Full variable domain (rest looked up from reference TRBV18 and TRBJ2-2): NAGVMQNPRHLVRRRGQEARLRCSPMKGHSHVYWYRQLPEEGLKFMVYLQKENIIDESGMPKERFSAEFPKEGPSILRIQQVVRGDSAAYFCASSPTARTGTGELFFGEGSRLTVL.

The rearrangement joins TRBV29-1 to TRBJ1-2; TRBD1 matches 7 bases. V dropped 7 bases and J dropped 4; count of bases not matched to a gene: 12. The length of the CDR3 is 14 residues. CDR1 and CDR2 (germline): SQVTM, ANQGSEA. DNA for the CDR3: TGCAGCGCGTCGAGACAGGGAACGCGCTATGGCTACACCTTC. Translated, it gives CSASRQGTRYGYTF.

This clone was detected a few times. The V gene is TRBV7-3, the J gene TRBJ1-1, with D possibly TRBD1 on 5 matching bases. CDR3 length: 13 residues. Germline values: CDR1 SGHTA, CDR2 FQGTGA. V lost 5 bases, J lost 0 bases, and 7 bases lay in between. CDR3 DNA: TGTGCCAGCAGCACGACAGTGAACACTGAAGCTTTCTTT. As protein: CASSTTVNTEAFF. Full variable domain (missing parts from reference TRBV7-3 and TRBJ1-1): GAGVSQTPSNKVTEKGKYVELRCDPISGHTALYWYRQSLGQGPEFLIYFQGTGAADDSGLPNDRFFAVRPEGSVSTLKIQRTERGDSAVYLCASSTTVNTEAFFGQGTRLTVV.

This rearrangement joins TRBV5-5 to TRBJ1-2, with D uncertain. The V end was cut by 1 base, the J end by 3 bases, with 7 bases between. Germline V gives CDR1 SGHKS, CDR2 YYEKEE (reference sequence). CDR3 size: 13 residues. This CDR3 is CASSLRTDYGYTF. Here the CDR3 DNA reads TGTGCCAGCAGCTTGAGGACGGACTATGGCTACACCTTC.

As to this clone: The same CDR3 arises from other DNA sequences in this sample as well. J is TRBJ2-3 and V is TRBV24-1, with 10 bases lining up with TRBD1. The CDR3 runs to 13 residues. After removal of 9 bases from V and 3 bases from J, the junction contained 2 bases not matched to a gene. Germline loops: CDR1 KGHDR, CDR2 SFDVKD. The CDR3: CATRGQGTDTQYF. As DNA, the CDR3 is TGTGCCACCCGGGGACAGGGGACAGATACGCAGTATTTT.

The CDR3 region is CASSAASGSSYNEQFF. In DNA form, the CDR3 reads TGTGCCAGCAGCGCCGCTAGCGGGAGCTCCTACAATGAGCAGTTCTTC. The chain recombines TRBV9 with TRBJ2-1; TRBD2 matches 10 bases. The CDR3 is 16 residues long. Trimming at V came to 3 bases and at J to 0 bases, leaving 3 bases not matched to a gene. Germline CDR1 SGDLS, CDR2 YYNGEE.

The rearrangement joins TRBV12-5 to TRBJ2-7; D call uncertain. Trimming cost V 7 bases and J 0 bases, with 13 bases left between them. This CDR3 has 14 residues. Germline loops: CDR1 LGHNT, CDR2 FRNRAP. CDR3 DNA sequence: TGTGCTAGTGACCCCCACCGGAGCTCCTACGAGCAGTACTTC. This codes for CASDPHRSSYEQYF.

This rearrangement joins TRBV19 to TRBJ1-1, with no clear D. The CDR3 extends over 13 amino acids. Germline V CDR1 and CDR2: LNHDA, SQIVND (reference sequence). With 4 bases removed from V and 0 bases from J, the gap between germline ends came to 6 bases. Written as DNA, the CDR3 is TGTGCCAGTAGTAGTTACATGAACACTGAAGCTTTCTTT. Its protein is CASSSYMNTEAFF.

V usage is TRBV10-3 and J usage is TRBJ1-1; possibly TRBD1 for D (5 bases). There are 13 residues in the CDR3. Germline V gene lookup returns CDR1 ENHRY and CDR2 SYGVKD. Trimming took 4 bases from V and 1 from J, leaving 7 bases between them. CDR3 in DNA: TGTGCCATCAGTGGACAGCGGAACACTGAAGCTTTCTTT. Residues: CAISGQRNTEAFF.

The gene calls are TRBV19 and TRBJ1-2; D is possibly TRBD1 (5 bases). Trimming took off 7 bases at V and 5 bases at J, with 17 bases between the two ends. Per germline, CDR1 LNHDA and CDR2 SQIVND (reference sequence). The CDR3 contains 14 residues. The CDR3 nucleotides read TGTGCCAGTACCGAGGTGGGACCGCCATATGGCTACACCTTC. Amino acid sequence: CASTEVGPPYGYTF.

The genes are TRBV27 and TRBJ1-2, with D possibly TRBD1 on 5 matching bases. The CDR3 spans 15 residues. The V and J ends lost 2 bases and 4 bases respectively, with 14 bases between them. CDR1 and CDR2 from the germline V gene are MNHEY and SMNVEV (reference sequence). CDR3 in DNA: TGTGCCAGCAGTTTAAGGGGAACAGAGACCTATGGCTACACCTTC. This codes for CASSLRGTETYGYTF.

This chain connects TRBV7-6 to TRBJ1-6, with TRBD1 identical over 7 bases. The germline CDR1 and CDR2 sequences are SGHVS and FNYEAQ. Losses at the gene ends were 3 bases for V and 7 bases for J; bases not matched to a gene: 0. This CDR3 is 13 amino acids long. The CDR3 DNA reads as TGTGCCAGCAGCTTGGGACAGAATTCACCCCTCCACTTT. It encodes CASSLGQNSPLHF.

This clone has only a few counts. The CDR3 coding sequence is TGTGCCAGCAGCCGAGGGACAGTTGAGCAGTTCTTC. Protein product: CASSRGTVEQFF. J is TRBJ2-1 and V is TRBV3-1 (or the pseudogene TRBV3-2); 7 bases fit TRBD1. The CDR3 has 12 residues. Germline-derived CDR1 and CDR2 are LGHDT and YNNKEL (reference sequence). V lost 4 bases, J lost 9 bases, and 3 bases stayed unmatched.

The chain links TRBV7-8 to TRBJ1-1; D unresolved. CDR3 size: 14 residues. Germline V gene sequence: CDR1 SGHVS, CDR2 FQNEAQ. V lost 5 bases to trimming and J lost 1 base, with 11 bases between them. The CDR3 spells CASSRSAGNTEAFF. The CDR3 bases are TGTGCCAGCAGCCGATCCGCAGGGAACACTGAAGCTTTCTTT. The full variable domain, with the rest looked up from reference TRBV7-8 and TRBJ1-1, is GAGVSQSPRYKVAKRGQDVALRCDPISGHVSLFWYQQALGQGPEFLTYFQNEAQLDKSGLPSDRFFAERPEGSVSTLKIQRTQQEDSAVYLCASSRSAGNTEAFFGQGTRLTVV.

This rearrangement joins TRBV5-4 to TRBJ2-3, with TRBD1 matching over 7 bases. With V trimmed by 4 bases and J by 4 bases, 3 bases remained unmatched. The CDR3 spans 13 residues. CDR1 is SGHNT, CDR2 YYREEE, per germline (reference sequence). The chain's CDR3 is CASSAQGSDTQYF. The CDR3 DNA reads TGTGCCAGCAGCGCACAGGGGTCAGATACGCAGTATTTT.

This chain connects TRBV18 to TRBJ1-5; TRBD1 might be the D (6 bases). CDR3 length: 15 residues. V was pared by 4 bases and J by 6 bases, with 16 bases between. Looked up from germline, CDR1 is KGHSH and CDR2 is LQKENI. The CDR3 here is CASSRATGRVQPQHF. CDR3 nucleotides: TGTGCCAGCTCACGGGCGACAGGCCGGGTTCAGCCCCAGCATTTT.

The gene calls are TRBV4-2 and TRBJ2-5; D not certain. Trimming took 0 bases from V and 2 from J, leaving 16 bases between them. The CDR3 has 17 residues. Germline CDR1 is LGHNA and CDR2 is YNFKEQ. CDR3 DNA sequence: TGTGCCAGCAGCCAAGATTTTTACCGATCTAATCAAGAGACCCAGTACTTC. Amino acid sequence: CASSQDFYRSNQETQYF.

The chain has TRBV12-5 and TRBJ2-7; possible D gene TRBD2, 5 bases. Trimming shortened V by 0 bases and J by 6 bases, and 6 bases separated the two germline ends. The CDR3 loop spans 12 amino acids. Looked up from germline, CDR1 is LGHNT and CDR2 is FRNRAP. This chain's CDR3 is CASGLVRGEQYF. CDR3 coding DNA: TGTGCTAGTGGTTTGGTCCGGGGCGAGCAGTACTTC.